This TCR beta chain was observed in a study of blood T cell repertoires in COVID-19. Study context: COVID-19 samples from acute and convalescent phases originated in the United States, Italy and Spain. The analysed material was cDNA or gDNA that came from T cells, B-cell-depleted T cells, or PBMCs.

The CDR3 runs 12 residues. Germline V CDR1 and CDR2: LNHDA, SQIVND (reference sequence). The germline V and J ends were trimmed by 5 bases and 10 bases, with 9 bases remaining between them. Under the authors' procedure: Researchers report that nucleated cell counts were estimated from reference gene primer amplification. Sequencing used immunoSEQ multiplex PCR; TCRdb keeps in-frame clones, though not all of them. V and J calls plus clone size are reproduced from that table; the DNA served to infer D and trimming. The sample contains 100,000 to 150,000 clones, about three quarters of which appear only once.

The chain uses TRBV19 and TRBJ1-6, with D hard to call. This clonotype was obtained from a woman in her 70s with acute or convalescent COVID-19. The sample was peripheral blood. Here the CDR3 reads CASSVGDSPLHF. The DNA for the CDR3 is TGTGCCAGTAGTGTCGGAGACTCACCCCTCCACTTT.